What follows are 32 T cell receptor beta chains derived from one specimen sequenced in a study of cytomegalovirus exposure and HLA in healthy donors. Vbeta (60) and Jbeta (13) primers were used in the PCR. Clones were sequenced by immunoSEQ multiplex PCR, and TCRdb holds only the in-frame ones, with some missing. This repertoire comprises some 140,000 clones; its ten largest clones make up roughly 2%. Sequenced input: PBMCs. The receptors shown here come from an older woman in good health and CMV-seronegative.

This chain uses TRBV28 with TRBJ2-6; D is perhaps TRBD1 (6 bases). This CDR3 comprises 16 residues. Germline CDR1 reads MDHEN; CDR2 reads SYDVKM. V lost 6 bases and J 4 bases, leaving 16 bases between the germline ends. CDR3 sequence: CASSRGTGYGANVLTF. The CDR3, as DNA: TGTGCCAGCAGCCGAGGAACAGGGTACGGGGCCAACGTCCTGACTTTC.

The rearrangement uses TRBV4-1 and TRBJ2-3; D is possibly TRBD2 (6 bases). This CDR3 has 17 amino acids. V was cut by 3 bases and J by 5 bases, with 21 bases left in between. CDR1 is MGHRA, CDR2 YSYEKL, per germline. CDR3 loop: CASSHVISGGARDTQYF. The CDR3 nucleotides read TGCGCCAGCAGCCACGTAATTAGCGGCGGGGCTAGAGATACGCAGTATTTT.

The gene calls are TRBV27 and TRBJ1-5; D gene uncertain. Germline values: CDR1 MNHEY, CDR2 SMNVEV (reference sequence). This CDR3 spans 14 amino acids. Trimming took off 7 bases at V and 1 base at J, with 11 bases between the two ends. In DNA form, the CDR3 reads TGTGCCAGCACCCCCGACGGGAGCAATCAGCCCCAGCATTTT. Amino acid sequence: CASTPDGSNQPQHF.

This rearrangement joins TRBV25-1 to TRBJ2-7; the match to TRBD1 covers 10 bases. The CDR3 has 15 amino acids. V shed 3 bases and J 4 bases; nucleotides not matched to a gene: 6. CDR1 is MGHDK, CDR2 SYGVNS, per germline. CDR3 bases: TGTGCCAGCAGTGACCGGGACAGGGGTTTTTACGAGCAGTACTTC. It codes for CASSDRDRGFYEQYF.

The chain has TRBV10-3 and TRBJ2-1, with 8 nucleotides matching TRBD2. The length of the CDR3 is 13 residues. Trimming took 9 bases from V and 6 from J; bases not matched to a gene: 7. Germline CDR1 is ENHRY and CDR2 is SYGVKD. As DNA, the CDR3 is TGTGCCATTTCCCCCCGGGGGGGCAATGAGCAGTTCTTC. This sequence encodes CAISPRGGNEQFF.

The CDR3 is CASSGYYGYTF. DNA for the CDR3: TGTGCCAGCAGCGGGTACTATGGCTACACCTTC. The gene calls are TRBV6-6 and TRBJ1-2; D is undetermined. This CDR3 is built from 11 residues. V lost 6 bases, J lost 3 bases, and 5 bases lay in between. CDR1 is MNHNY, CDR2 SVGAGI, per germline (reference sequence).

This chain links TRBV19 with TRBJ2-7; 9 bases align to TRBD1. The CDR3 contains 14 residues. Germline V gene sequence: CDR1 LNHDA, CDR2 SQIVND (reference sequence). The ends lost 3 bases at V and 2 bases at J; junction bases unmatched: 2. The CDR3 region is CASSIRDRAYEQYF. DNA for the CDR3: TGTGCCAGTAGTATCCGGGACAGGGCCTACGAGCAGTACTTC.

The rearrangement joins TRBV2 to TRBJ2-2; 8 bases fit TRBD1. The CDR3 contains 15 residues. With V trimmed by 9 bases and J by 1 base, 7 bases remained unmatched. CDR1 is SNHLY, CDR2 FYNNEI, per germline. The CDR3 DNA reads as TGTGCCAGTAGAAGGGACAGGTTGAACACCGGGGAGCTGTTTTTT. Its protein is CASRRDRLNTGELFF.

V is TRBV28 and J is TRBJ1-2; 9 bases match TRBD1. This CDR3 has 15 amino acids. V lost 6 bases, J lost 2 bases, and 7 bases stayed unmatched. The germline CDR1 and CDR2 sequences are MDHEN and SYDVKM. The CDR3 spells CASSRSGTGNYGYTF. The CDR3 nucleotides are TGTGCCAGCAGCCGATCTGGGACAGGGAACTATGGCTACACCTTC.

The CDR3: CAWSIQLTDTQYF. The CDR3 coding sequence is TGTGCCTGGAGCATACAATTAACAGATACGCAGTATTTT. The V gene is TRBV30, the J gene TRBJ2-3; no clear D. V was trimmed by 3 bases and J by 3 bases, leaving 10 bases between them. This CDR3 has 13 residues. Per germline, CDR1 GTSNPN and CDR2 SVGIG (reference sequence).

The genes are TRBV5-4 and TRBJ2-7; the match to TRBD1 covers 9 bases. The germline V gene has CDR1 SGHNT and CDR2 YYREEE (reference sequence). The CDR3 sequence is 15 residues long. V dropped 0 bases and J dropped 1; count of bases not matched to a gene: 2. Written as DNA, the CDR3 is TGTGCCAGCAGCTTGGGCGGACAGGGGTCCTACGAGCAGTACTTC. Its translation: CASSLGGQGSYEQYF. Drawing the rest from reference TRBV5-4 and TRBJ2-7, the complete variable domain is ETGVTQSPTHLIKTRGQQVTLRCSSQSGHNTVSWYQQALGQGPQFIFQYYREEENGRGNFPPRFSGLQFPNYSSELNVNALELDDSALYLCASSLGGQGSYEQYFGPGTRLTVT.

This chain links TRBV4-2 with TRBJ1-2, with 9 bases that match TRBD1. The CDR3 is made up of 17 amino acids. The V gene's germline CDR1 is LGHNA and CDR2 YNFKEQ. V dropped 0 bases and J dropped 1; count of bases not matched to a gene: 6. The CDR3: CASSQDPPGQGNYGYTF. CDR3 coding DNA: TGTGCCAGCAGCCAAGACCCCCCGGGACAGGGTAACTATGGCTACACCTTC.

The chain couples TRBV27 to TRBJ1-2, with D unresolved. This CDR3 region has 14 residues. V lost 5 bases and J 2 bases, leaving 12 bases between the germline ends. The germline V gene has CDR1 MNHEY and CDR2 SMNVEV (reference sequence). The CDR3, as DNA: TGTGCCAGCAGTCCCTCGTTAGCCAACTATGGCTACACCTTC. Translation: CASSPSLANYGYTF.

This rearrangement joins TRBV30 to TRBJ2-7; 9 bases are shared with TRBD2. The CDR3 totals 14 residues. V dropped 5 bases and J dropped 3; count of bases not matched to a gene: 8. Germline assignment: CDR1 GTSNPN and CDR2 SVGIG (reference sequence). The CDR3 loop is CAWGWASGNYEQYF. The CDR3 region has the DNA TGTGCCTGGGGGTGGGCTAGCGGGAACTACGAGCAGTACTTC.

The chain carries TRBV10-2 and TRBJ2-2; D possibly corresponds to TRBD1 (6 bases). Germline V gives CDR1 WSHSY, CDR2 SAAADI. V was shortened by 7 bases and J by 6 bases, with 12 bases between the two germline ends. The CDR3 sequence is 13 residues long. CDR3: CASTRGEAGELFF. CDR3 in DNA: TGCGCCAGCACCAGGGGAGAAGCCGGGGAGCTGTTTTTT.

The rearrangement joins TRBV5-1 to TRBJ2-1; 7 bases agree with TRBD1. After removal of 4 bases from V and 4 bases from J, the junction contained 11 bases not matched to a gene. Germline V CDR1 and CDR2: SGHRS, YFSETQ. The CDR3 is made up of 16 amino acids. The CDR3: CASSPEAQGPYNEQFF. In DNA, the CDR3 is TGCGCCAGCAGCCCGGAGGCACAGGGGCCGTACAATGAGCAGTTCTTC.

The chain combines TRBV7-3 with TRBJ2-1; weak D call: TRBD1 (5 bases). Germline lookup yields CDR1 SGHTA and CDR2 FQGTGA. V was trimmed by 1 base and J by 8 bases, leaving 6 bases between them. The length of the CDR3 is 12 residues. As DNA, the CDR3 is TGTGCCAGCAGCTTAAGGGGCTATGAGCAGTTCTTC. It encodes CASSLRGYEQFF.

The chain is built from TRBV10-3 and TRBJ2-2; D is possibly TRBD2 (6 bases). The CDR3 covers 14 residues. Trimming stripped 6 bases from V and 1 base from J, with 9 bases between. CDR1 and CDR2 from the germline V gene are ENHRY and SYGVKD. As DNA, the CDR3 is TGTGCCATCAGAGGGCGGGGGAACACCGGGGAGCTGTTTTTT. Amino acid sequence: CAIRGRGNTGELFF.

The chain links TRBV7-9 to TRBJ1-1, with 9 positions matching TRBD1. There are 16 residues in the CDR3. Germline V gene data show CDR1 as SEHNR and CDR2 as FQNEAQ (reference sequence). With 5 bases clipped from V and 0 bases from J, the junction kept 7 bases outside the gene matches. This CDR3 reads CASSPGQGIMNTEAFF. CDR3 DNA: TGTGCCAGCAGCCCTGGACAGGGGATCATGAACACTGAAGCTTTCTTT.

V and J are TRBV10-3 and TRBJ1-1, with 10 nucleotides matching TRBD1. This CDR3 has 14 residues. Germline values: CDR1 ENHRY, CDR2 SYGVKD. V shed 6 bases and J 4 bases; nucleotides not matched to a gene: 5. CDR3 in amino acids: CAIRWDRGGTEAFF. The CDR3 nucleotides are TGTGCCATCAGATGGGACAGGGGAGGCACTGAAGCTTTCTTT.

This chain joins TRBV7-9 and TRBJ2-1; D perhaps matches TRBD1 (6 bases). Germline CDR1 is SEHNR and CDR2 is FQNEAQ (reference sequence). Trimming left V 5 bases short and J 0 bases short, with 17 bases between. The CDR3 has 17 amino acids. The CDR3 DNA reads TGTGCCAGCAGCACCTCGGACAGCGCGAGCTCCTACAATGAGCAGTTCTTC. It encodes CASSTSDSASSYNEQFF.

V usage is TRBV29-1 and J usage is TRBJ1-4; weak D call: TRBD1 (5 bases). The CDR3 is 14 residues long. V was trimmed by 2 bases and J by 7 bases, leaving 14 bases between them. Germline lookup yields CDR1 SQVTM and CDR2 ANQGSEA. CDR3 bases: TGCAGCGTTGAAATAAGGGGCGTAGGTGAAAAACTGTTTTTT. As protein: CSVEIRGVGEKLFF.

The V gene is TRBV7-3, the J gene TRBJ1-3, with D unresolved. CDR1 is SGHTA and CDR2 is FQGTGA in the germline V gene. There are 16 residues in the CDR3. V was trimmed by 4 bases and J by 2 bases, leaving 15 bases between them. CDR3 residues: CASSSTAGGAGNTIYF. DNA for the CDR3: TGTGCCAGCAGCTCGACGGCGGGTGGGGCTGGAAACACCATATATTTT.

The V call is TRBV28, the J call TRBJ2-6, with a possible D match to TRBD2 (5 bases). Per germline, CDR1 MDHEN and CDR2 SYDVKM. The CDR3 loop spans 16 amino acids. V lost 1 base, J lost 0 bases, and 7 bases lay in between. CDR3 protein: CASSLSGNSGANVLTF. The CDR3 nucleotides are TGTGCCAGCAGTTTATCGGGAAACTCTGGGGCCAACGTCCTGACTTTC.

The chain couples TRBV9 to TRBJ2-7; 8 nucleotides agree with TRBD1. Germline-derived CDR1 and CDR2 are SGDLS and YYNGEE. The CDR3 extends over 14 amino acids. V lost 4 bases and J lost 0; bases outside the gene matches: 3. The DNA of the CDR3 is TGTGCCAGCAGCAAGGACAGGGTCTCCTACGAGCAGTACTTC. Translation gives CASSKDRVSYEQYF.

As regards this clone: Sequence at one end of the junction differs from germline and may be a read error. The CDR3 nucleotides are TGTGCTAGCAGCCAGGGGGGCCCAGATACGCAGTATTTT. This codes for CASSQGGPDTQYF. The chain links TRBV7-7 to TRBJ2-3, with a tentative D call TRBD1 (7 bases). Germline V lookup: CDR1 SSHAT, CDR2 FNYEAQ (reference sequence). This CDR3 region has 13 residues.

V gene TRBV4-2 combines with J gene TRBJ2-2, with 9 bases identical to TRBD2. CDR3 length: 17 residues. Germline V gives CDR1 LGHNA, CDR2 YNFKEQ. J gave up 7 bases and V 3 bases, and 12 bases lay outside the gene matches. CDR3 loop: CASSQEEVAGVGGELFF. In DNA, the CDR3 is TGTGCCAGCAGCCAGGAAGAGGTAGCGGGGGTAGGCGGGGAGCTGTTTTTT.

The V gene is TRBV5-6, the J gene TRBJ1-2, with D tentatively TRBD1 (6 bases). Trimming pared 4 bases from V and 2 bases from J, leaving 15 bases between. Germline lookup yields CDR1 SGHDT and CDR2 YYEEEE. The CDR3 has 15 residues. CDR3 in amino acids: CASSQTGPLNYGYTF. The CDR3 nucleotides read TGTGCCAGCAGCCAAACAGGGCCGTTGAACTATGGCTACACCTTC.

The chain employs TRBV4-1 and TRBJ1-1; D is perhaps TRBD1 (5 bases). V was trimmed by 0 bases and J by 1 base, leaving 9 bases between them. The CDR3 has 15 amino acids. CDR1 and CDR2 from the germline V gene are MGHRA and YSYEKL. CDR3 sequence reads: CASSQETGGNTEAFF. The CDR3 nucleotides are TGCGCCAGCAGCCAAGAGACGGGGGGGAACACTGAAGCTTTCTTT.

J is TRBJ2-5 and V is TRBV7-2; 7 bases align to TRBD1. The DNA end is a closer match to TRBJ2-7, so the J assignment may be wrong. CDR1 and CDR2 (germline): SGHTA, FQGNSA. This CDR3 has 15 amino acids. CDR3 coding DNA: TGTGCCAGCAGCTTGACGTGGGACAGTCCCTACGAGCAGTACTTC. The encoded protein is CASSLTWDSPYEQYF.

This chain connects TRBV9 to TRBJ2-2; 7 bases fit TRBD1. The junction had 4 bases not matched to a gene; V was cut back by 3 bases and J by 5 bases. The CDR3 loop spans 14 amino acids. Germline values: CDR1 SGDLS, CDR2 YYNGEE. The CDR3 DNA is TGTGCCAGCAGCGCCAGACAGGGTACCGGGGAGCTGTTTTTT. Translated, it gives CASSARQGTGELFF.

The chain carries TRBV5-1 and TRBJ2-7, with D tentatively TRBD1 (6 bases). The germline gives CDR1 SGHRS, CDR2 YFSETQ. The CDR3 covers 17 residues. V was pared by 0 bases and J by 1 base, with 17 bases between. The CDR3 DNA reads as TGCGCCAGCAGCTTGGAGACCGGTGGGGACACGTCCTACGAGCAGTACTTC. Translation: CASSLETGGDTSYEQYF.